This T cell receptor (beta chain) stems from a study of blood T cell repertoires in COVID-19. V gave up 5 bases and J gave up 7 bases, with 15 bases separating them. The CDR3 spans 13 residues. In germline, CDR1 is SGHRS, CDR2 YFSETQ. Libraries were prepared by immunoSEQ multiplex PCR; TCRdb keeps only in-frame clonotypes and omits some of them. The sample lists more than 250,000 clones; approximately 90% were seen once. Input material: peripheral blood. The chain employs TRBV5-1 and TRBJ1-2; D remains ambiguous. This receptor was obtained from a woman aged 25 to 39 with COVID-19, enrolled during active disease. In DNA form, the CDR3 reads TGCGCCAGCAGTCTGAGTCAGACGGGTGGCTACACCTTC. Translation: CASSLSQTGGYTF. Together with reference TRBV5-1 and TRBJ1-2, the CDR3 gives the full variable domain: KAGVTQTPRYLIKTRGQQVTLSCSPISGHRSVSWYQQTPGQGLQFLFEYFSETQRNKGNFPGRFSGRQFSNSRSEMNVSTLELGDSALYLCASSLSQTGGYTFGSGTRLTVV.